These 23 T cell receptor beta chains originate from one sample sequenced in a study of blood T cell repertoires in COVID-19. Sequencing used immunoSEQ multiplex PCR; TCRdb keeps in-frame clones, though not all of them. The data hold 150,000 to 180,000 clones, with 75% to 95% observed a single time. Sequencing was performed on peripheral blood. The origin of the receptors is a man aged 45-65 years with acute or convalescent COVID-19.

This chain links TRBV6-5 with TRBJ1-2; TRBD1 matches at 8 bases. Germline-derived CDR1 and CDR2 are MNHEY and SVGAGI. The CDR3 contains 16 residues. Trimming removed 0 bases from V and 2 bases from J; junction bases left unmatched: 5. The CDR3 DNA reads TGTGCCAGCAGTTACTCTCAGGGGGCGGGAAACTATGGCTACACCTTC. This gives the protein CASSYSQGAGNYGYTF.

This clone was observed once. The chain couples TRBV7-9 to TRBJ2-1; TRBD2 matches 11 bases. After removal of 7 bases from V and 2 bases from J, the junction contained 4 bases not matched to a gene. The CDR3 contains 15 residues. Germline V lookup: CDR1 SEHNR, CDR2 FQNEAQ (reference sequence). The CDR3 DNA reads TGTGCCAGCATCCATAGCGGGAGGGCCTACAATGAGCAGTTCTTC. Translation gives CASIHSGRAYNEQFF.

V usage is TRBV7-9 and J usage is TRBJ1-4; TRBD1 aligns across 9 bases. Germline V gene sequence: CDR1 SEHNR, CDR2 FQNEAQ (reference sequence). J gave up 4 bases and V 5 bases, and 8 bases lay outside the gene matches. CDR3 length: 16 residues. CDR3 sequence reads: CASSPRQGEINEKLFF. CDR3 in DNA: TGTGCCAGCAGCCCCAGACAGGGGGAAATTAATGAAAAACTGTTTTTT.

The table lists this clone with a count of one. The rearrangement joins TRBV18 to TRBJ1-5; no definite D call. V gave up 4 bases and J gave up 3 bases, with 13 bases separating them. This CDR3 has 15 amino acids. The germline V gene encodes CDR1 KGHSH and CDR2 LQKENI. CDR3 region: CASSLGPTSNQPQHF. In nucleotides, the CDR3 is TGTGCCAGCTCACTGGGCCCAACTTCCAATCAGCCCCAGCATTTT.

The chain employs TRBV11-2 and TRBJ2-7; tentatively, D is TRBD2 (5 bases). The CDR3 consists of 14 residues. V lost 5 bases to trimming and J lost 4 bases, with 15 bases between them. Germline V gene lookup returns CDR1 SGHAT and CDR2 FQNNGV. This CDR3 is CASSPSGTIYEQYV. The CDR3 DNA follows: TGTGCCAGCAGCCCCAGCGGCACAATTTACGAGCAGTACGTC.

Here the CDR3 DNA reads TGTGCCAGCAGTTTAAGGGGTCAGCTTGGCGGGGAGCTGTTTTTT. It yields the protein CASSLRGQLGGELFF. The chain recombines TRBV27 with TRBJ2-2, with D possibly being TRBD1 (5 bases). The ends were cut back, 2 bases at V and 7 bases at J, with 14 bases in the middle. Germline CDR1 and CDR2: MNHEY and SMNVEV (reference sequence). This CDR3 spans 15 amino acids.

V usage is TRBV21-1 and J usage is TRBJ2-7; the DNA was not compared with TRBD1, the D call given in the table. TRBV21-1 is noted as a pseudogene. This CDR3 comprises 15 residues. The CDR3 DNA follows: TGTGCCAGCAGCCGCCTTAGACAGGGAGGCCACGAGCAGTACTTC. This encodes CASSRLRQGGHEQYF.

The CDR3 is CASSSGTGVSLGGTQYF. CDR3 sequence (DNA): TGTGCCAGCAGCTCAGGAACAGGGGTGAGTTTAGGCGGTACGCAGTATTTT. This chain uses TRBV13 with TRBJ2-3, with 7 bases lining up with TRBD1. The CDR3 consists of 17 residues. The ends lost 4 bases at V and 8 bases at J; junction bases unmatched: 18. Germline V gives CDR1 PRHDT, CDR2 FYEKMQ (reference sequence).

The rearrangement uses TRBV27 and TRBJ2-7; a possible D gene is TRBD1 (5 bases). Trimming cost V 5 bases and J 5 bases, with 19 bases left between them. This CDR3 has 15 amino acids. Germline CDR1 is MNHEY and CDR2 is SMNVEV (reference sequence). CDR3 sequence: CASSPYPRVSNEQYF. The CDR3 DNA sequence: TGTGCCAGCAGTCCCTACCCCAGGGTCTCGAACGAGCAGTACTTC.

This clone was recorded only once. The chain employs TRBV4-2 and TRBJ2-5, with a tentative D call TRBD2 (7 bases). Germline CDR1 is LGHNA and CDR2 is YNFKEQ. V lost 4 bases to trimming and J lost 5 bases, with 20 bases between them. The CDR3 runs to 16 residues. The chain's CDR3 is CASSRSIGGPQETQYF. Written as DNA, the CDR3 is TGTGCCAGCAGCCGAAGCATCGGGGGGCCGCAGGAGACCCAGTACTTC.

The chain combines TRBV30 with TRBJ1-3; no clear D. Trimming left V 5 bases short and J 0 bases short, with 8 bases between. CDR3 length equals 13 residues. CDR1 and CDR2 (germline): GTSNPN, SVGIG (reference sequence). CDR3 amino acids: CAWDGVSGNTIYF. The DNA of the CDR3 is TGTGCCTGGGACGGAGTCTCTGGAAACACCATATATTTT.

The chain recombines TRBV5-8 with TRBJ2-1; D is unresolved. The CDR3 is 11 amino acids. Germline loops: CDR1 SGHTS, CDR2 YDEGEE. The V gene lost 2 bases and the J gene lost 7 bases, with 4 bases spanning the gap. CDR3 residues: CASSFHNEQFF. Written as DNA, the CDR3 is TGTGCCAGCAGCTTCCATAATGAGCAGTTCTTC.

This clone was picked up a small number of times. The V gene is TRBV7-9, the J gene TRBJ2-1; D unresolved. CDR1 and CDR2 from the germline V gene are SEHNR and FQNEAQ (reference sequence). V was shortened by 1 base and J by 9 bases, with 10 bases between the two germline ends. This CDR3 has 13 residues. The DNA of the CDR3 is TGTGCCAGCAGCTTAGGTATCGCTAGTGAGCAGTTCTTC. Translated: CASSLGIASEQFF.

CDR3 loop: CASSTGQGGNYGYTF. For the CDR3, the DNA is TGCGCCAGCAGCACGGGACAGGGAGGTAACTATGGCTACACCTTC. The genes are TRBV5-1 and TRBJ1-2; the match to TRBD1 covers 9 bases. The CDR3 is 15 residues long. Looked up from germline, CDR1 is SGHRS and CDR2 is YFSETQ. Trimming took 4 bases from V and 1 from J; bases not matched to a gene: 5.

This chain uses TRBV20-1 with TRBJ2-7, with D tentatively TRBD2 (6 bases). Germline V gives CDR1 DFQATT, CDR2 SNEGSKA (reference sequence). The CDR3 is made up of 11 amino acids. Trimming took 6 bases from V and 6 from J, leaving 12 bases between them. In DNA, the CDR3 is TGCAGTGCCCGGAGCGGGCTCGAGCAGTACTTC. Translating gives CSARSGLEQYF.

The genes are TRBV27 and TRBJ1-5, with D possibly TRBD1 on 6 matching bases. V lost 5 bases and J lost 2, with 13 bases in between. Germline values: CDR1 MNHEY, CDR2 SMNVEV (reference sequence). The CDR3 sequence is 15 residues long. The CDR3 DNA reads as TGTGCCAGCAGTCCACAGGGCGGTGGCAATCAGCCCCAGCATTTT. Its protein product is CASSPQGGGNQPQHF.

The rearrangement uses TRBV18 and TRBJ2-2, with 8 bases identical to TRBD2. Germline CDR1 KGHSH, CDR2 LQKENI. This CDR3 contains 14 residues. Germline trimming cut 5 bases from V and 5 bases from J; bases unmatched to any gene: 4. The CDR3 protein is CASSGSGRTGELFF. For the CDR3, the DNA is TGTGCCAGCTCAGGCAGCGGGAGAACCGGGGAGCTGTTTTTT.

This chain joins TRBV5-1 and TRBJ1-1, with D perhaps TRBD1 (6 bases). The germline gives CDR1 SGHRS, CDR2 YFSETQ. The CDR3 loop spans 15 amino acids. V gave up 4 bases and J gave up 5 bases, with 18 bases separating them. CDR3 sequence (DNA): TGCGCCAGCAGCCCCGAATGGGAAGGGGGAACTGAAGCTTTCTTT. It yields the protein CASSPEWEGGTEAFF.

The chain employs TRBV7-2 and TRBJ2-1; D perhaps matches TRBD1 (5 bases). The CDR3 extends over 18 amino acids. The V end lost 1 base, the J end lost 0 bases, and 16 bases lay between the germline ends. Germline V gene data show CDR1 as SGHTA and CDR2 as FQGNSA. CDR3 sequence reads: CASSLGVRGGSSYNEQFF. DNA of the CDR3: TGTGCCAGCAGCTTAGGCGTAAGGGGCGGAAGCTCCTACAATGAGCAGTTCTTC.

The chain carries TRBV19 and TRBJ1-1; D perhaps matches TRBD1 (6 bases). Germline V gene sequence: CDR1 LNHDA, CDR2 SQIVND (reference sequence). The CDR3 contains 15 residues. The V end was cut by 5 bases, the J end by 1 base, with 14 bases between. CDR3 in DNA: TGTGCCAGTAGTCCCATACAGGGCACGAACACTGAAGCTTTCTTT. Residues: CASSPIQGTNTEAFF.

This chain connects TRBV6-1 to TRBJ2-5; TRBD1 matches at 12 bases. Germline lookup yields CDR1 MNHNS and CDR2 SASEGT. There are 16 residues in the CDR3. Trimming removed 2 bases from V and 4 bases from J; junction bases left unmatched: 5. The CDR3 DNA follows: TGTGCCAGCAGTGAAACCGGGACAGGGGGCCCAGAGACCCAGTACTTC. Translating it yields CASSETGTGGPETQYF.

The gene calls are TRBV4-3 and TRBJ1-5, with D unresolved. The CDR3 is 15 residues long. CDR1 LGHNA and CDR2 YSLEER come from the germline V gene. Trimming removed 1 base from V and 3 bases from J, with 10 bases in between. Written as DNA, the CDR3 is TGCGCCAGCAGCCAAGTTTTAAGCACCAATCAGCCCCAGCATTTT. It translates to CASSQVLSTNQPQHF.

The rearrangement joins TRBV6-2 or TRBV6-3 to TRBJ2-2, with D possibly being TRBD2 (6 bases). The germline gives CDR1 MNHEY, CDR2 SVGEGT. The CDR3 sequence is 15 residues long. V dropped 5 bases and J dropped 4 bases, with 14 bases sitting between them. The DNA for the CDR3 is TGTGCCAGCAGTCAGCCCCTCGGGGGCACCGGGGAGCTGTTTTTT. Translation: CASSQPLGGTGELFF.